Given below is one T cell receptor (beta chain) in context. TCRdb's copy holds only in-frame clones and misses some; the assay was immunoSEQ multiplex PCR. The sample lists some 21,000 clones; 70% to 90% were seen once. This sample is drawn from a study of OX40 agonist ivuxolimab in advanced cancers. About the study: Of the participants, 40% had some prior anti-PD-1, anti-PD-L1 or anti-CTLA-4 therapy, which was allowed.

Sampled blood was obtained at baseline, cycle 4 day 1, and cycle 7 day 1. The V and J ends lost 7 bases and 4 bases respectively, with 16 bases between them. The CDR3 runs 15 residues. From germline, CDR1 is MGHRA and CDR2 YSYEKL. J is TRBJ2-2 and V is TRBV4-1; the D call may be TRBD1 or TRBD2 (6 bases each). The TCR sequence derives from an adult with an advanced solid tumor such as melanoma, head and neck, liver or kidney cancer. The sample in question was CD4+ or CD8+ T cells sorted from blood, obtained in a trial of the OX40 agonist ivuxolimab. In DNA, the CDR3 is TGCGCCAGCAACGGGGGCGGGATCCTCACCGGGGAGCTGTTTTTT. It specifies CASNGGGILTGELFF.